One sample yielded the 21 T cell receptor beta chains listed below, sequenced in a study of shared clonotypes between healthy human individuals. The protocol was immunoSEQ multiplex PCR, while the TCRdb copy is restricted to in-frame clones and leaves out a portion. The table includes about 610,000 clones, approximately 97% detected once. Sample: naive CD4+ T cells sorted from blood. The subset is: CD45RA+ positively selected. Source of these receptors: a woman in her thirties in good health.

The chain links TRBV4-1 to TRBJ2-4; 10 positions agree with TRBD2. CDR1 and CDR2 (germline): MGHRA, YSYEKL. The CDR3 spans 18 residues. V trimming: 1 base; J trimming: 3 bases; junction bases outside the gene matches: 9. CDR3 bases: TGCGCCAGCAGCCAAGGGACGCAAGCGGGAGGGGGCAAAAACATTCAGTACTTC. It specifies CASSQGTQAGGGKNIQYF.

The chain carries TRBV6-6 and TRBJ2-7, with TRBD1 as a possible D gene (6 bases). The germline V gene has CDR1 MNHNY and CDR2 SVGAGI (reference sequence). This CDR3 contains 15 residues. Trimming pared 4 bases from V and 2 bases from J, leaving 15 bases between. The CDR3 DNA follows: TGTGCCAGCAGTTCTCTAGGGGGAAGCCCCTACGAGCAGTACTTC. It codes for CASSSLGGSPYEQYF.

The genes are TRBV6-5 and TRBJ2-7, with TRBD1 matching 10 bases. This CDR3 spans 15 amino acids. Germline V gene sequence: CDR1 MNHEY, CDR2 SVGAGI. With 5 bases clipped from V and 1 base from J, the junction kept 5 bases outside the gene matches. The CDR3 reads CASSGTGAPSYEQYF. CDR3 nucleotides: TGTGCCAGCAGTGGGACAGGGGCCCCTTCCTACGAGCAGTACTTC.

The chain has TRBV5-1 and TRBJ1-1; D not resolved. This CDR3 has 17 residues. The V gene's germline CDR1 is SGHRS and CDR2 YFSETQ. Between the trimmed V and J ends, which lost 4 bases and 0 bases, there was a span of 19 bases. The CDR3 here is CASSATNQAQLNTEAFF. CDR3 in DNA: TGCGCCAGCAGCGCCACCAACCAGGCCCAGTTGAACACTGAAGCTTTCTTT.

This chain uses TRBV11-2 with TRBJ2-5; no reliable D call. This CDR3 comprises 13 residues. Germline V gene data show CDR1 as SGHAT and CDR2 as FQNNGV. V gave up 4 bases and J gave up 2 bases, with 8 bases separating them. Written as DNA, the CDR3 is TGTGCCAGCAGCTCCTCCCCACAAGAGACCCAGTACTTC. It specifies CASSSSPQETQYF.

This chain joins TRBV20-1 and TRBJ1-2; D gene unclear. The V gene lost 7 bases and the J gene lost 7 bases, with 4 bases spanning the gap. CDR1 is DFQATT, CDR2 SNEGSKA, per germline (reference sequence). The CDR3 runs to 8 residues. The CDR3 here is CSDRGYTF. The CDR3 DNA is TGCAGTGACCGTGGCTACACCTTC.

The chain is built from TRBV5-4 and TRBJ2-3; 9 bases agree with TRBD2. The CDR3 is made up of 15 amino acids. Germline loops: CDR1 SGHNT, CDR2 YYREEE (reference sequence). With V trimmed by 2 bases and J by 4 bases, 5 bases remained unmatched. This CDR3 is CASSFKREAPDTQYF. As DNA, the CDR3 is TGTGCCAGCAGCTTTAAGCGGGAGGCACCAGATACGCAGTATTTT. Supplemented by reference TRBV5-4 and TRBJ2-3, the full variable domain reads ETGVTQSPTHLIKTRGQQVTLRCSSQSGHNTVSWYQQALGQGPQFIFQYYREEENGRGNFPPRFSGLQFPNYSSELNVNALELDDSALYLCASSFKREAPDTQYFGPGTRLTVL.

The J gene is TRBJ2-1, the V gene TRBV7-2, with a tentative D call TRBD2 (6 bases). Germline CDR1 reads SGHTA; CDR2 reads FQGNSA. The germline V and J ends were trimmed by 0 bases and 3 bases, with 12 bases remaining between them. This CDR3 has 16 amino acids. The CDR3 DNA reads as TGTGCCAGCAGCTTAGCTCGCGGGGAGAACTACAATGAGCAGTTCTTC. Its protein product is CASSLARGENYNEQFF.

About this clone: One junction end does not reproduce the germline sequence, and a read error may be involved. This chain joins TRBV5-1 and TRBJ1-1; a weak D match, TRBD1 (5 bases). The CDR3 runs to 17 residues. CDR1 and CDR2 (germline): SGHRS, YFSETQ. The CDR3 region is CASSLGNKGVKDTEAFF. The CDR3 DNA is TGCGCCAGCAGTTTGGGTAATAAAGGGGTCAAGGACACTGAAGCTTTCTTT.

This chain joins TRBV28 and TRBJ2-2; no firm D call. The CDR3 runs to 14 residues. CDR1 and CDR2 (germline): MDHEN, SYDVKM. Trimming shortened V by 2 bases and J by 4 bases, and 8 bases separated the two germline ends. CDR3 DNA sequence: TGTGCCAGCAGTTTAAGTGGCAGCACCGGGGAGCTGTTTTTT. Encoded protein: CASSLSGSTGELFF.

The chain carries TRBV27 and TRBJ2-5; perhaps TRBD2 as D (6 bases). Germline V lookup: CDR1 MNHEY, CDR2 SMNVEV (reference sequence). With 3 bases removed from V and 1 base from J, the gap between germline ends came to 15 bases. The CDR3 is 16 amino acids. This chain's CDR3 is CASSFDRETRQETQYF. The CDR3 DNA sequence: TGTGCCAGCAGTTTTGACCGGGAGACCCGCCAAGAGACCCAGTACTTC.

The V and J genes are TRBV2 and TRBJ1-1; D is unclear. The V end lost 1 base, the J end lost 0 bases, and 6 bases lay between the germline ends. The germline gives CDR1 SNHLY, CDR2 FYNNEI. CDR3 length equals 14 residues. The CDR3 nucleotides read TGTGCCAGCAGTGAAGGGACTTTGAACACTGAAGCTTTCTTT. It encodes CASSEGTLNTEAFF.

The V and J genes are TRBV6-6 and TRBJ1-5, with D unclear. V shed 2 bases and J shed 4 bases, with 9 bases lying between them. This CDR3 contains 14 residues. CDR1 MNHNY and CDR2 SVGAGI come from the germline V gene (reference sequence). The CDR3: CASSYIEPNQPQHF. As DNA, the CDR3 is TGTGCCAGCAGTTACATCGAGCCTAATCAGCCCCAGCATTTT.

The V call is TRBV18, the J call TRBJ2-2; D remains unclear. The CDR3 runs 16 residues. Per the germline V gene, CDR1 is KGHSH and CDR2 is LQKENI. V gave up 1 base and J gave up 7 bases, with 16 bases separating them. CDR3 residues: CASSPRDGLMSGELFF. For the CDR3, the DNA is TGTGCCAGCTCACCACGCGACGGCTTAATGAGCGGGGAGCTGTTTTTT. Based on the CDR3 plus reference TRBV18 and TRBJ2-2, the full variable domain is NAGVMQNPRHLVRRRGQEARLRCSPMKGHSHVYWYRQLPEEGLKFMVYLQKENIIDESGMPKERFSAEFPKEGPSILRIQQVVRGDSAAYFCASSPRDGLMSGELFFGEGSRLTVL.

J is TRBJ1-3 and V is TRBV6-1; the match to TRBD1 covers 11 bases. Looked up from germline, CDR1 is MNHNS and CDR2 is SASEGT. V trimming: 0 bases; J trimming: 5 bases; junction bases outside the gene matches: 3. This CDR3 contains 16 residues. This chain's CDR3 is CASSEAGTGGRNTIYF. The CDR3 DNA reads as TGTGCCAGCAGTGAAGCAGGGACAGGGGGTCGAAACACCATATATTTT.

This rearrangement joins TRBV6-1 to TRBJ2-2, with 7 bases matching TRBD2. Unmatched junction bases numbered 4, after V lost 2 bases and J lost 1 base. The V gene's germline CDR1 is MNHNS and CDR2 SASEGT. This CDR3 contains 16 residues. The CDR3 sequence: CASSESVAGNTGELFF. DNA of the CDR3: TGTGCCAGCAGTGAATCTGTAGCGGGGAACACCGGGGAGCTGTTTTTT.

V is TRBV7-3 and J is TRBJ2-3, with TRBD2 matching 10 bases. The CDR3 is made up of 16 amino acids. Germline V lookup: CDR1 SGHTA, CDR2 FQGTGA. With V trimmed by 1 base and J by 1 base, 2 bases remained unmatched. CDR3 bases: TGTGCCAGCAGCTTAAGTACTAGCGGGGGCACAGATACGCAGTATTTT. This translates into CASSLSTSGGTDTQYF.

The chain uses TRBV28 and TRBJ1-1; 8 positions agree with TRBD1. The V and J ends lost 1 base and 7 bases, in that order; junction bases with no gene match: 2. The CDR3 spans 13 residues. The V gene's germline CDR1 is MDHEN and CDR2 SYDVKM. The CDR3 DNA reads as TGTGCCAGCAGTTTATCAGGGGGCATTGAAGCTTTCTTT. It encodes CASSLSGGIEAFF.

This clone showed up just once. The V and J genes are TRBV5-6 and TRBJ2-7, with 9 bases identical to TRBD2. The germline V gene has CDR1 SGHDT and CDR2 YYEEEE. The length of the CDR3 is 14 residues. The V gene end was trimmed by 2 bases and the J gene end by 3 bases; junction bases not matched to a gene: 3. CDR3 bases: TGTGCCAGCAGCTTCACTAGCGGGCACTACGAGCAGTACTTC. Translating gives CASSFTSGHYEQYF.

The chain couples TRBV28 to TRBJ1-5; possibly TRBD1 for D (5 bases). In germline, CDR1 is MDHEN, CDR2 SYDVKM. V was clipped by 7 bases and J by 4 bases, with 23 bases between them. This CDR3 is built from 17 residues. CDR3 in amino acids: CASTNPSYGAVNQPQHF. Here the CDR3 DNA reads TGTGCCAGCACAAACCCGTCATATGGGGCAGTTAATCAGCCCCAGCATTTT.

CDR3 residues: CASSKLWEGGLASSYEQYF. CDR3 bases: TGTGCCAGCAGCAAACTCTGGGAAGGGGGACTAGCAAGTTCCTACGAGCAGTACTTC. The chain has TRBV21-1 and TRBJ2-5; the tabulated D call, TRBD2, remains unverified against the DNA. The assigned J gene may be wrong: the sequence end matches TRBJ2-7 better. TRBV21-1 counts as a pseudogene. CDR3 length equals 19 residues.